The 23 T cell receptor beta chains presented below share a single source sample, sequenced in a study of CD8 T cells in ankylosing spondylitis. Whole-study results and caveats: Blood from ankylosing spondylitis patients appeared to carry a characteristic roughly eight-variant TCR beta motif.

The antigens these receptors bind are not known. Via MiXCR, TCRdb re-called the 5' RACE reads, giving one row per CDR3 protein. The repertoire has some 220,000 distinct CDR3 sequences, just under 7.5% of them found once; the top ten carry 14%. The sequencing sample was made of blood, either unsorted or a sorted T cell fraction (not recorded which). These receptor sequences come from a male donor with ankylosing spondylitis.

In its sample, this clonotype was seen many times. The chain is built from TRBV28 and TRBJ1-2, with TRBD1 matching over 9 bases. Germline trimming cut 5 bases from V and 1 base from J; bases unmatched to any gene: 8. This CDR3 is 16 amino acids long. Germline CDR1 is MDHEN and CDR2 is SYDVKM. CDR3 nucleotides: TGTGCCAGCAGTCTGCCCGGGACAGGGTTTAACTATGGCTACACCTTC. Translation gives CASSLPGTGFNYGYTF.

The genes are TRBV3-1 and TRBJ1-1; 9 bases line up with TRBD1. There are 16 residues in the CDR3. Trimming took 4 bases from V and 3 from J; bases not matched to a gene: 9. CDR1 LGHDT and CDR2 YNNKEL come from the germline V gene (reference sequence). CDR3 sequence reads: CASSPLPTGGDTEAFF. As DNA, the CDR3 is TGTGCCAGCAGCCCGCTACCGACAGGGGGTGACACTGAAGCTTTCTTT.

At least ten counts were recorded for this clonotype. The chain recombines TRBV20-1 with TRBJ2-7; D call uncertain. The length of the CDR3 is 11 residues. The V end was cut by 3 bases, the J end by 4 bases, with 7 bases between. Germline V gives CDR1 DFQATT, CDR2 SNEGSKA (reference sequence). The CDR3 coding sequence is TGCAGTGCTAGTAACGGGTACGAGCAGTACTTC. This sequence encodes CSASNGYEQYF.

Comments on this clonotype: Just one base apart from a much larger clone, this may be a read error. J is TRBJ2-5 and V is TRBV2, with D tentatively TRBD2 (5 bases). Germline assignment: CDR1 SNHLY and CDR2 FYNNEI. The CDR3 runs to 15 residues. This CDR3 reads CAGSVGPGGFETQYF. The CDR3, as DNA: TGTGCCGGCAGTGTAGGTCCTGGCGGGTTTGAGACCCAGTACTTC. Looking up the rest from reference TRBV2 and TRBJ2-5 gives the full variable domain: EPEVTQTPSHQVTQMGQEVILRCVPISNHLYFYWYRQILGQKVEFLVSFYNNEISEKSEIFDDQFSVERPDGSNFTLKIRSTKLEDSAMYFCAGSVGPGGFETQYFGPGTRLLVL.

This chain links TRBV7-9 with TRBJ2-7; 7 bases are shared with TRBD2. CDR3 length equals 17 residues. Per the germline V gene, CDR1 is SEHNR and CDR2 is FQNEAQ (reference sequence). After removal of 4 bases from V and 0 bases from J, the junction contained 12 bases not matched to a gene. The CDR3 here is CASSSSGGRVASYEQYF. The CDR3, as DNA: TGTGCCAGCAGCTCCTCGGGGGGACGCGTAGCCTCCTACGAGCAGTACTTC. Combining the CDR3 with reference TRBV7-9 and TRBJ2-7 gives the whole variable domain DTGVSQNPRHKITKRGQNVTFRCDPISEHNRLYWYRQTLGQGPEFLTYFQNEAQLEKSRLLSDRFSAERPKGSFSTLEIQRTEQGDSAMYLCASSSSGGRVASYEQYFGPGTRLTVT.

This clonotype was found many times. The rearrangement uses TRBV29-1 and TRBJ1-2, with 8 bases matching TRBD1. The CDR3 runs to 12 residues. Germline CDR1 is SQVTM and CDR2 is ANQGSEA. The J segment lost 4 bases and the V segment lost 6 bases, leaving 4 bases of the junction unmatched. CDR3 coding DNA: TGCAGCGTGATACAGGGGGGCTATGGCTACACCTTC. It specifies CSVIQGGYGYTF.

The V call is TRBV7-6, the J call TRBJ2-3; TRBD2 might be the D (6 bases). The germline V gene has CDR1 SGHVS and CDR2 FNYEAQ. The CDR3 length is 17 residues. Trimming pared 5 bases from V and 0 bases from J, leaving 18 bases between. The CDR3 DNA is TGTGCCAGCAGCCGAACGTTGACTAGGACTAGCACAGATACGCAGTATTTT. This codes for CASSRTLTRTSTDTQYF. The variable domain in full, completed from reference TRBV7-6 and TRBJ2-3, reads GAGVSQSPRYKVTKRGQDVALRCDPISGHVSLYWYRQALGQGPEFLTYFNYEAQQDKSGLPNDRFSAERPEGSISTLTIQRTEQRDSAMYRCASSRTLTRTSTDTQYFGPGTRLTVL.

This clonotype has at least ten counts. This chain joins TRBV3-1 and TRBJ1-1; unclear D gene. This CDR3 comprises 14 residues. Trimming removed 4 bases at V and 4 bases at J, with 13 bases between. CDR1 is LGHDT, CDR2 YNNKEL, per germline (reference sequence). The CDR3 DNA is TGTGCCAGCAGCCCAAGGACCGGGATCACTGAAGCTTTCTTT. Amino acid sequence: CASSPRTGITEAFF.

This clonotype was picked up a small number of times. The J gene is TRBJ2-1, the V gene TRBV4-2; TRBD1 matches 9 bases. V dropped 3 bases and J dropped 3; count of bases not matched to a gene: 9. Per the germline V gene, CDR1 is LGHNA and CDR2 is YNFKEQ. This CDR3 contains 17 residues. CDR3 bases: TGTGCCAGCAGCCATGACACCGGGACAGGGATCTACAATGAGCAGTTCTTC. Amino acid sequence: CASSHDTGTGIYNEQFF.

In this sample, this clonotype turned up many times. The V call is TRBV4-2, the J call TRBJ2-2; no clear D gene. Germline CDR1 and CDR2: LGHNA and YNFKEQ. This CDR3 contains 15 residues. Trimming stripped 1 base from V and 4 bases from J, with 10 bases between. Here the CDR3 reads CASSQVIGTTGELFF. The CDR3 bases are TGTGCCAGCAGCCAAGTGATTGGAACCACCGGGGAGCTGTTTTTT.

The table lists this clonotype with a few counts. The J gene is TRBJ2-1, the V gene TRBV6-4, with 9 bases that match TRBD1. This CDR3 has 15 residues. Per germline, CDR1 MRHNA and CDR2 SNTAGT. J lost 1 base, V lost 4 bases, and 2 bases had no gene match. CDR3 coding DNA: TGTGCCAGCAGTGTGGGGACAGGGTCCTACAATGAGCAGTTCTTC. Its translation is CASSVGTGSYNEQFF.

This clonotype turned up a few times. The chain carries TRBV5-1 and TRBJ1-1; perhaps TRBD1 as D (5 bases). Deletions cut 4 bases from V and 10 bases from J, with 14 bases between. Germline V gene lookup returns CDR1 SGHRS and CDR2 YFSETQ. The length of the CDR3 is 12 residues. CDR3 amino acids: CASSVEGVGAFF. Written as DNA, the CDR3 is TGCGCCAGCAGCGTAGAAGGGGTCGGAGCTTTCTTT.

The sample holds many counts of this clonotype. The V and J genes are TRBV20-1 and TRBJ1-6, with TRBD1 matching 7 bases. Germline CDR1 is DFQATT and CDR2 is SNEGSKA (reference sequence). J gave up 8 bases and V 1 base, and 5 bases lay outside the gene matches. CDR3 size: 14 residues. CDR3 protein: CSARATGEYSPLHF. The CDR3 coding sequence is TGCAGTGCTAGAGCAACAGGGGAATATTCACCCCTCCACTTT.

This clonotype was seen a few times. In DNA, the CDR3 is TGTGCCAGCAGTGAAGAAGACGAGCAGTACTTC. Protein: CASSEEDEQYF. V usage is TRBV6-1 and J usage is TRBJ2-7; no firm D call. V dropped 1 base and J dropped 5 bases, with 3 bases sitting between them. This CDR3 is 11 amino acids long. Germline CDR1 MNHNS, CDR2 SASEGT.

There are many counts of this clonotype. This sequence joins TRBV28 and TRBJ2-7, with a weak D call TRBD1 (6 bases). The CDR3 contains 14 residues. In germline, CDR1 is MDHEN, CDR2 SYDVKM. Trimming stripped 6 bases from V and 2 bases from J, with 14 bases between. CDR3 in DNA: TGTGCCAGCAGCACCACACAGGGAACCTACGAGCAGTACTTC. It translates to CASSTTQGTYEQYF.

The rearrangement joins TRBV2 to TRBJ2-5; 7 bases fit TRBD2. The CDR3 covers 14 residues. Germline CDR1 and CDR2: SNHLY and FYNNEI. The V gene end was trimmed by 1 base and the J gene end by 2 bases; junction bases not matched to a gene: 1. In nucleotides, the CDR3 is TGTGCCAGCAGTGAAGTGCGGGGGCAAGAGACCCAGTACTTC. As protein: CASSEVRGQETQYF.

This clonotype was detected ten times or more. The J gene is TRBJ2-1, the V gene TRBV5-1; 9 bases agree with TRBD2. After removal of 4 bases from V and 6 bases from J, the junction contained 8 bases not matched to a gene. Germline values: CDR1 SGHRS, CDR2 YFSETQ. The CDR3 runs to 15 residues. CDR3 bases: TGCGCCAGCAGCCGCAGCGGGAGGAGGTCCAATGAGCAGTTCTTC. Translated, it gives CASSRSGRRSNEQFF.

This clonotype was found many times. The chain links TRBV5-1 to TRBJ2-7; D possibly corresponds to TRBD2 (5 bases). V was shortened by 4 bases and J by 2 bases, with 7 bases between the two germline ends. The germline CDR1 and CDR2 sequences are SGHRS and YFSETQ. The CDR3 is 12 amino acids. The CDR3 DNA is TGCGCCAGCAGCGGGGAGACCTACGAGCAGTACTTC. This sequence encodes CASSGETYEQYF.

At least ten counts were recorded for this clonotype. The chain combines TRBV5-1 with TRBJ2-5; 7 nucleotides align to TRBD1. Losses at the gene ends were 0 bases for V and 4 bases for J; bases not matched to a gene: 6. Germline V gives CDR1 SGHRS, CDR2 YFSETQ. The CDR3 is 15 residues long. The CDR3 DNA reads as TGCGCCAGCAGCTTGGAGGGTAGGGGGCGAGAGACCCAGTACTTC. Its protein is CASSLEGRGRETQYF.

This clonotype was recorded at least ten times. The chain couples TRBV9 to TRBJ1-3; D possibly corresponds to TRBD1 (5 bases). The V end was cut by 4 bases, the J end by 3 bases, with 23 bases between. Germline CDR1 SGDLS, CDR2 YYNGEE. This CDR3 region has 18 residues. The CDR3 is CASSLDAVRGTYGNTIYF. For the CDR3, the DNA is TGTGCCAGCAGCCTGGACGCCGTTAGGGGAACTTATGGAAACACCATATATTTT.

The chain is built from TRBV7-8 and TRBJ2-6; TRBD2 matches at 7 bases. The germline V gene encodes CDR1 SGHVS and CDR2 FQNEAQ. V gave up 5 bases and J gave up 4 bases; unmatched junction bases: 11. The CDR3 contains 17 residues. The CDR3 is CASSLAAGLRGANVLTF. The CDR3 DNA follows: TGTGCCAGCAGCCTCGCAGCGGGGCTTAGGGGGGCCAACGTCCTGACTTTC.

V is TRBV20-1 and J is TRBJ1-1; D is possibly TRBD1 (5 bases). Per the germline V gene, CDR1 is DFQATT and CDR2 is SNEGSKA (reference sequence). Deletions cut 1 base from V and 2 bases from J, with 11 bases between. This CDR3 contains 14 residues. CDR3 residues: CSARAGPTNTEAFF. In DNA, the CDR3 is TGCAGTGCTAGAGCGGGACCGACTAACACTGAAGCTTTCTTT.

This clonotype has just a few counts. The rearrangement uses TRBV12-3 or TRBV12-4 and TRBJ2-7; 8 positions agree with TRBD1. The CDR3 runs to 15 residues. Trimming took 3 bases from V and 4 from J; bases not matched to a gene: 8. CDR3 region: CASSFPQTGVYEQYF. The CDR3 DNA reads as TGTGCCAGCAGTTTTCCACAGACAGGGGTGTACGAGCAGTACTTC.